The 32 T cell receptor beta chains below come from one sample, sequenced in a study of cytomegalovirus exposure and HLA in healthy donors. The primer mix had 60 Vbeta and 13 Jbeta primers. Sequencing used immunoSEQ multiplex PCR; TCRdb keeps in-frame clones, though not all of them. The sample has 100,000 to 150,000 clones, around 80% seen once. Sequences were obtained from PBMCs. The receptors come from a woman aged 45 to 65 in good health and CMV-seropositive.

V gene TRBV7-3 combines with J gene TRBJ2-1; a weak D match, TRBD1 (5 bases). The V and J ends lost 1 base and 9 bases respectively, with 10 bases between them. CDR3 length: 13 amino acids. Germline CDR1 reads SGHTA; CDR2 reads FQGTGA. This CDR3 reads CASSLIQGSEQFF. CDR3 DNA sequence: TGTGCCAGCAGCTTAATTCAGGGCAGTGAGCAGTTCTTC. Drawing the rest from reference TRBV7-3 and TRBJ2-1, the complete variable domain is GAGVSQTPSNKVTEKGKYVELRCDPISGHTALYWYRQSLGQGPEFLIYFQGTGAADDSGLPNDRFFAVRPEGSVSTLKIQRTERGDSAVYLCASSLIQGSEQFFGPGTRLTVL.

This clone occurred a few times. CDR3 region: CASSLGRGGNQPQHF. CDR3 nucleotide sequence: TGTGCCAGCAGCTTAGGCAGGGGTGGCAATCAGCCCCAGCATTTT. This chain links TRBV7-2 with TRBJ1-5, with D perhaps matching TRBD1 (6 bases). The CDR3 contains 15 residues. Germline V CDR1 and CDR2: SGHTA, FQGNSA. The V and J ends lost 1 base and 2 bases respectively, with 9 bases between them.

This chain connects TRBV9 to TRBJ1-4; D unresolved. The germline V gene encodes CDR1 SGDLS and CDR2 YYNGEE. CDR3 length: 16 residues. V gave up 0 bases and J gave up 8 bases, with 17 bases separating them. The CDR3 protein is CASSVGTSGAHEKLFF. The CDR3 nucleotides are TGTGCCAGCAGCGTAGGCACGAGCGGTGCACACGAAAAACTGTTTTTT.

The gene calls are TRBV27 and TRBJ1-4; possibly TRBD1 for D (5 bases). The CDR3 totals 16 residues. Trimming took off 1 base at V and 6 bases at J, with 15 bases between the two ends. Germline CDR1 MNHEY, CDR2 SMNVEV (reference sequence). Here the CDR3 DNA reads TGTGCCAGCAGTTTATTAGGCGCCGGGGGGGATGAAAAACTGTTTTTT. It translates to CASSLLGAGGDEKLFF.

V gene TRBV7-9 combines with J gene TRBJ2-5; TRBD1 aligns across 10 bases. The V gene end was trimmed by 1 base and the J gene end by 7 bases; junction bases not matched to a gene: 6. The CDR3 loop spans 15 amino acids. Germline V gene lookup returns CDR1 SEHNR and CDR2 FQNEAQ (reference sequence). CDR3: CASSLGQGAYLTQYF. The CDR3 DNA reads TGTGCCAGCAGCTTAGGACAGGGGGCCTACCTGACCCAGTACTTC.

This sequence joins TRBV10-3 and TRBJ2-2; 10 bases match TRBD1. The CDR3 extends over 14 amino acids. Germline values: CDR1 ENHRY, CDR2 SYGVKD. The trim removed 4 bases at V and 5 bases at J, leaving 1 base unmatched. This CDR3 reads CAISGGQGTGELFF. The CDR3 region has the DNA TGTGCCATCAGTGGGGGACAGGGGACCGGGGAGCTGTTTTTT.

The chain uses TRBV5-1 and TRBJ2-2; possibly TRBD2 for D (6 bases). The germline V gene has CDR1 SGHRS and CDR2 YFSETQ. The CDR3 is 16 amino acids. V was shortened by 4 bases and J by 0 bases, with 13 bases between the two germline ends. Written as DNA, the CDR3 is TGCGCCAGCAGCCCCGGGGGTTCGGCGAACACCGGGGAGCTGTTTTTT. Its translation is CASSPGGSANTGELFF.

The chain couples TRBV5-4 to TRBJ2-2; unclear D gene. Germline CDR1 SGHNT, CDR2 YYREEE (reference sequence). CDR3 length: 14 residues. Trimming left V 3 bases short and J 2 bases short, with 8 bases between. CDR3 sequence: CASSWAANTGELFF. In DNA form, the CDR3 reads TGTGCCAGCAGCTGGGCAGCTAACACCGGGGAGCTGTTTTTT.

The CDR3 region has the DNA TGTGCCATCAGCGCCGGGACAGGGCGTAACACTGAAGCTTTCTTT. Protein: CAISAGTGRNTEAFF. The gene calls are TRBV10-3 and TRBJ1-1; 9 nucleotides agree with TRBD1. The V gene end was trimmed by 6 bases and the J gene end by 2 bases; junction bases not matched to a gene: 7. This CDR3 region has 15 residues. Per germline, CDR1 ENHRY and CDR2 SYGVKD.

The rearrangement joins TRBV6-1 to TRBJ1-1; D is ambiguous. Trimming took off 6 bases at V and 4 bases at J, with 15 bases between the two ends. CDR1 MNHNS and CDR2 SASEGT come from the germline V gene. This CDR3 region has 14 residues. The CDR3 is CASSSSDGSTEAFF. CDR3 DNA: TGTGCCAGCAGCTCGAGTGATGGGAGCACTGAAGCTTTCTTT.

This clone was observed once. The genes are TRBV7-2 and TRBJ1-5; D perhaps matches TRBD1 (5 bases). From germline, CDR1 is SGHTA and CDR2 FQGNSA. V was pared by 5 bases and J by 3 bases, with 14 bases between. This CDR3 comprises 15 residues. For the CDR3, the DNA is TGTGCCAGCAGCCCCAACGAAGGGGTCAATCAGCCCCAGCATTTT. The encoded protein is CASSPNEGVNQPQHF.

Only one count was recorded for this clone. The CDR3: CASSLRLGTQYF. CDR3 nucleotides: TGTGCCAGCAGTTTAAGACTAGGCACGCAGTATTTT. This chain joins TRBV27 and TRBJ2-3, with D possibly matching TRBD2 (6 bases). Germline-derived CDR1 and CDR2 are MNHEY and SMNVEV (reference sequence). V was cut by 2 bases and J by 9 bases, with 9 bases left in between. This CDR3 spans 12 amino acids.

The V call is TRBV5-5, the J call TRBJ1-6; D remains unclear. V was shortened by 0 bases and J by 5 bases, with 12 bases between the two germline ends. The CDR3 consists of 16 residues. The germline V gene has CDR1 SGHKS and CDR2 YYEKEE (reference sequence). CDR3 amino acids: CASSLGHGFDNSPLHF. DNA of the CDR3: TGTGCCAGCAGCTTGGGACACGGATTTGATAATTCACCCCTCCACTTT.

V is TRBV9 and J is TRBJ1-1, with 11 nucleotides matching TRBD1. The CDR3 runs to 18 residues. V dropped 0 bases and J dropped 4; count of bases not matched to a gene: 11. In germline, CDR1 is SGDLS, CDR2 YYNGEE. CDR3: CASSVAGQGASGGTEAFF. The CDR3 DNA reads TGTGCCAGCAGCGTAGCCGGACAGGGGGCTTCGGGTGGCACTGAAGCTTTCTTT.

Details on this clone: The germline gene is not matched at one end of the junction; a read error may be the cause. The genes are TRBV13 and TRBJ2-7, with TRBD1 identical over 9 bases. Germline V gene sequence: CDR1 PRHDT, CDR2 FYEKMQ (reference sequence). The CDR3 spans 14 residues. The DNA of the CDR3 is TGTGCCAGCAGCCTAGGGGACAGGGACGGGGAGCAGTACTTC. It encodes CASSLGDRDGEQYF.

CDR3 sequence reads: CASSHDGVTDTQYF. Written as DNA, the CDR3 is TGTGCCAGCAGCCACGATGGAGTCACAGATACGCAGTATTTT. V gene TRBV7-2 combines with J gene TRBJ2-3; D is ambiguous. CDR1 is SGHTA and CDR2 is FQGNSA in the germline V gene. The CDR3 runs to 14 residues. Trimming took off 5 bases at V and 2 bases at J, with 11 bases between the two ends.

The rearrangement joins TRBV27 to TRBJ1-5; D is ambiguous. CDR1 MNHEY and CDR2 SMNVEV come from the germline V gene (reference sequence). The ends were cut back, 2 bases at V and 0 bases at J, with 8 bases in the middle. The CDR3 has 15 residues. The CDR3 coding sequence is TGTGCCAGCAGTTTAAGGGAGGGTAGCAATCAGCCCCAGCATTTT. Its translation is CASSLREGSNQPQHF.

The J gene is TRBJ1-2, the V gene TRBV7-2; 7 bases fit TRBD1. Germline lookup yields CDR1 SGHTA and CDR2 FQGNSA. The CDR3 contains 14 residues. Trimming took 5 bases from V and 3 from J; bases not matched to a gene: 6. CDR3 nucleotides: TGTGCCAGCAGCCGAGAGACAGGGCACTATGGCTACACCTTC. Translating it yields CASSRETGHYGYTF.

The genes are TRBV27 and TRBJ1-5; D remains unclear. Between the trimmed V and J ends, which lost 6 bases and 5 bases, there was a span of 11 bases. The CDR3 totals 13 residues. The germline V gene encodes CDR1 MNHEY and CDR2 SMNVEV (reference sequence). CDR3 loop: CASRWSLHQPQHF. The DNA of the CDR3 is TGTGCCAGCAGGTGGAGTCTCCATCAGCCCCAGCATTTT.

This clone has at least ten counts. CDR3: CASSPGQVGAYEQYF. DNA of the CDR3: TGCGCCAGCAGCCCTGGACAGGTGGGGGCTTACGAGCAGTACTTC. The J gene is TRBJ2-7, the V gene TRBV5-1; 7 bases align to TRBD1. Trimming removed 4 bases from V and 4 bases from J; junction bases left unmatched: 11. The CDR3 is made up of 15 amino acids. From germline, CDR1 is SGHRS and CDR2 YFSETQ.

The chain couples TRBV18 to TRBJ2-7, with TRBD1 as a possible D gene (6 bases). This CDR3 region has 13 residues. V was trimmed by 3 bases and J by 6 bases, leaving 12 bases between them. The germline V gene has CDR1 KGHSH and CDR2 LQKENI. The CDR3 DNA reads as TGTGCCAGCTCACCCGACAGGTTCAGCGAGCAGTACTTC. As protein: CASSPDRFSEQYF.

This chain connects TRBV10-3 to TRBJ1-6, with D hard to call. The V gene's germline CDR1 is ENHRY and CDR2 SYGVKD. The CDR3 spans 14 residues. The V gene lost 3 bases and the J gene lost 5 bases, with 8 bases spanning the gap. The CDR3 nucleotides read TGTGCCATCAGTGAATACGAGGATAATTCACCCCTCCACTTT. Translating it yields CAISEYEDNSPLHF.

This clone has just a few counts. V usage is TRBV11-3 and J usage is TRBJ2-3; D is ambiguous. Germline V gene lookup returns CDR1 SGHNT and CDR2 YENEEA. V was pared by 2 bases and J by 6 bases, with 18 bases between. The CDR3 contains 16 residues. CDR3 sequence: CASSLSRASSTDTQYF. CDR3 nucleotides: TGTGCCAGCAGCTTAAGTCGCGCCTCTTCTACGGATACGCAGTATTTT.

This clone was detected a few times. The chain combines TRBV2 with TRBJ2-3; no definite D call. Trimming cost V 4 bases and J 3 bases, with 14 bases left between them. The CDR3 spans 15 residues. Germline values: CDR1 SNHLY, CDR2 FYNNEI. The CDR3 sequence: CASSAVLYGTDTQYF. CDR3 bases: TGTGCCAGCAGTGCGGTACTCTATGGTACAGATACGCAGTATTTT.

This clone has a single count. The rearrangement links TRBV18 to TRBJ2-5, with 7 positions matching TRBD2. Trimming removed 1 base from V and 4 bases from J; junction bases left unmatched: 9. This CDR3 region has 16 residues. The germline V gene encodes CDR1 KGHSH and CDR2 LQKENI. The CDR3 sequence: CASSPLYTSDRETQYF. The CDR3 DNA is TGTGCCAGCTCACCACTATACACTAGCGATCGAGAGACCCAGTACTTC.

The CDR3 loop is CASSGSGGHGETQYF. CDR3 nucleotides: TGTGCCAGCAGTGGGTCGGGAGGTCACGGGGAGACCCAGTACTTC. This chain links TRBV2 with TRBJ2-5; 7 bases align to TRBD2. Trimming cost V 4 bases and J 5 bases; bases outside gene matches: 10. CDR1 and CDR2 from the germline V gene are SNHLY and FYNNEI. The CDR3 runs to 15 residues.

The chain couples TRBV9 to TRBJ2-2; weak D call: TRBD2 (6 bases). The CDR3 consists of 15 residues. Per the germline V gene, CDR1 is SGDLS and CDR2 is YYNGEE. Trimming pared 0 bases from V and 2 bases from J, leaving 8 bases between. CDR3 amino acids: CASSVVGSNTGELFF. Here the CDR3 DNA reads TGTGCCAGCAGCGTAGTCGGGAGTAACACCGGGGAGCTGTTTTTT.

This clone was counted only a few times. V gene TRBV9 combines with J gene TRBJ1-2; no firm D call. CDR1 and CDR2 from the germline V gene are SGDLS and YYNGEE. The CDR3 runs to 11 residues. Between the trimmed V and J ends, which lost 2 bases and 7 bases, there was a span of 6 bases. The CDR3 region has the DNA TGTGCCAGCAGCGTGCGTCGTGGCTACACCTTC. Amino acids: CASSVRRGYTF. The variable domain in full, completed from reference TRBV9 and TRBJ1-2, reads DSGVTQTPKHLITATGQRVTLRCSPRSGDLSVYWYQQSLDQGLQFLIQYYNGEERAKGNILERFSAQQFPDLHSELNLSSLELGDSALYFCASSVRRGYTFGSGTRLTVV.

The gene calls are TRBV19 and TRBJ2-1; TRBD1 might be the D (6 bases). The germline V gene has CDR1 LNHDA and CDR2 SQIVND (reference sequence). This CDR3 has 13 residues. V lost 3 bases to trimming and J lost 5 bases, with 8 bases between them. CDR3 sequence (DNA): TGTGCCAGTAGTATCGGACAGAACAATGAGCAGTTCTTC. Amino acids: CASSIGQNNEQFF.

This chain links TRBV5-6 with TRBJ2-7, with 8 bases fitting TRBD2. Looked up from germline, CDR1 is SGHDT and CDR2 is YYEEEE. CDR3 length: 14 residues. Unmatched junction bases numbered 0, after V lost 0 bases and J lost 1 base. The CDR3 protein is CASSLAGGSYEQYF. In DNA form, the CDR3 reads TGTGCCAGCAGCTTGGCGGGGGGGTCCTACGAGCAGTACTTC.

About this clone itself: One end of the junction varies from germline; a read error may be responsible. J is TRBJ2-5 and V is TRBV7-7; 11 bases line up with TRBD2. The length of the CDR3 is 16 residues. Looked up from germline, CDR1 is SSHAT and CDR2 is FNYEAQ (reference sequence). CDR3 DNA sequence: TGTGCTAGCAGTGGTGTAGCGGGAGGGCCTCGTGAGACCCAGTACTTC. This translates into CASSGVAGGPRETQYF.

The rearrangement uses TRBV2 and TRBJ2-1, with 13 positions matching TRBD2. Germline trimming cut 8 bases from V and 4 bases from J; bases unmatched to any gene: 11. This CDR3 spans 17 amino acids. Germline V gives CDR1 SNHLY, CDR2 FYNNEI. The CDR3 DNA is TGTGCCAGCCGAGGGACTAGCGGGGCCCCTTTTTACAATGAGCAGTTCTTC. This translates into CASRGTSGAPFYNEQFF.